These T cell receptor beta chains were read from a single sample in a study of beta chain features in type 1 diabetes. TCRdb's table, derived via immunoSEQ multiplex PCR, lists solely in-frame clones and lacks some. The table has 310,000 or so clones, approximately 9.7% seen once. The source material was central memory CD4+ T cells from blood. Every receptor here comes from a man aged 25 to 40 with type 1 diabetes. Each CDR3 is given with its conserved first and last residue. The order of the fields is V gene, J gene, CDR3 protein.

>TRBV20-1|TRBJ1-4
CRASDGEKLFF
>TRBV29-1|TRBJ2-4
CSGVTGVGNIQYF
>TRBV11-2|TRBJ1-4
CASSLARTGSEKLFF
>TRBV4-3|TRBJ1-1
CASRQQANTEAFF
>TRBV30|TRBJ2-3
CAWSVGGGPDTQYF
>TRBV23-1|TRBJ1-4
CASSRQGCEKLFF
>TRBV9|TRBJ2-3
CASSPGLAGGVTDTQYF
>TRBV18|TRBJ2-5
CASSPGFQETQYF
>TRBV4-1|TRBJ2-7
CASSHDRGYEQYF
>TRBV5-1|TRBJ2-3
CASSSGLATDTQYF
>TRBV19|TRBJ1-5
CASEIGQGSQPQHF
>TRBV6-1|TRBJ1-4
CASKTRFRKDEKLFF
>TRBV21-1|TRBJ2-5
CASATSGEETQYF
>TRBV5-1|TRBJ2-3
CASSLAPLASTDTQYF
>TRBV29-1|TRBJ2-3
CSVGTGGSDTQYF
>TRBV7-2|TRBJ2-5
CASSPSRVETQYF
>TRBV21-1|TRBJ2-5
CASSKETSRKTQYF
>TRBV6-6|TRBJ1-6
CASRPIWTGLGSPLHF
>TRBV30|TRBJ1-5
CASSPQQGPWDNQPQHF
>TRBV7-8|TRBJ2-7
CASSVGVTGTPYEQYF
>TRBV6-5|TRBJ1-5
CASSPPGQPQHF
>TRBV7-2|TRBJ2-3
CASSLELSGGADTQYF
>TRBV6-5|TRBJ2-3
CASSVVSDSMLQQYF
>TRBV6-1|TRBJ1-6
CASSEVGQYNSPLHF
>TRBV5-1|TRBJ1-1
CASRVPGGMNTEAFF
>TRBV6-1|TRBJ2-7
CASPGLAGVDEQYF
>TRBV29-1|TRBJ1-1
CSATLNTEAFF
>TRBV5-5|TRBJ2-7
CASSRAGTASYEQYF
>TRBV9|TRBJ1-1
CASSVDIIGNTEAFF
>TRBV7-2|TRBJ2-7
CASSLVSQGEYEQYF
>TRBV2|TRBJ2-2
CASSGRGRNTGELFF
>TRBV6-1|TRBJ1-2
CASRDGQRYGYTF
>TRBV29-1|TRBJ2-3
CSVRVIGADTQYF
>TRBV4-3|TRBJ1-6
CASSQVEGSPLHF
>TRBV7-2|TRBJ2-4
CASSARPTENIQYF
>TRBV10-3|TRBJ1-5
CAISEGFGNQPQHF
>TRBV27|TRBJ2-6
CASHVGTGVSGANVLTF
>TRBV9|TRBJ2-3
CASSVGSTDITDTQYF
>TRBV18|TRBJ1-1
CASSPNLGRNTEAFF
>TRBV7-9|TRBJ2-1
CASSLARDSSSYNEQFF
>TRBV5-1|TRBJ1-2
CASSLPGDRGGYTF
>TRBV6-5|TRBJ1-6
CASSYGGSLNSPLHF
>TRBV6-1|TRBJ2-4
CASETSGGGNIQYF
>TRBV6-4|TRBJ2-1
CASSEGGRQRNEQFF
>TRBV18|TRBJ1-5
CASSPGQGGGNQPQHF
>TRBV27|TRBJ1-2
CASSPETGGRRSGYTF
>TRBV7-9|TRBJ1-1
CASSLVLQGTEAFF
>TRBV19|TRBJ2-3
CASGTSGTDTQYF
>TRBV7-2|TRBJ1-5
CAGGSRNSNQPQHF
>TRBV7-2|TRBJ1-2
CASSTPGVFWGYTF
>TRBV5-6|TRBJ2-5
CASSLSWDSTQETQYF
>TRBV4-1|TRBJ2-7
CASSQDIRGWSYEQYF
>TRBV15|TRBJ1-5
CATSRAGTGNQPQHF
>TRBV5-4|TRBJ2-5
CASSFTGGQETQYF